Given below is one T cell receptor beta chain in context. Antigen unknown. The data belong to a study of CD8 T cells in ankylosing spondylitis. Study-wide results and limits: Earlier studies detected some motif variants in reactive arthritis synovial fluid and blood. Matched ankylosing spondylitis synovial fluid reportedly contained a significantly enriched population of disease-linked clones. The authors found the disease-linked clones to be CD8+ and relatively rare in peripheral blood.

Quantitative 5'-RACE with molecular barcodes was used to make the TCR beta libraries. TCRdb re-called the 5' RACE reads through MiXCR, storing one row per CDR3 protein. The sample includes some 340,000 distinct CDR3 sequences, 14% to 15% seen only once; the top ten take approximately 1.1%. The source is a male donor with ankylosing spondylitis or in good health (not recorded which). The sample taken for sequencing was blood, either unsorted or a sorted T cell fraction (not recorded which).

The CDR3 protein is CAWSDRGRVEAFF. The CDR3 DNA follows: TGTGCCTGGAGTGACAGGGGCCGGGTCGAGGCTTTCTTT. This chain links TRBV30 with TRBJ1-1; TRBD1 matches 7 bases. The J segment lost 11 bases and the V segment lost 1 base, leaving 10 bases of the junction unmatched. The germline CDR1 and CDR2 sequences are GTSNPN and SVGIG (reference sequence). CDR3 length: 13 residues.